The 9 T cell receptor beta chains presented below share a single source sample, sequenced in a study of blood T cell repertoires in COVID-19. Using immunoSEQ multiplex PCR, the repertoire was profiled, and TCRdb retains in-frame clones only, with some absent. The sample has 200,000 to 250,000 clones, around 82% seen once. Material for sequencing was peripheral blood. These TCRs come from a woman in her twenties or thirties who had recovered from COVID-19.

V gene TRBV11-1 combines with J gene TRBJ1-6; TRBD1 matches 8 bases. The CDR3 covers 14 residues. Germline CDR1 and CDR2: SGHAT and FQDESV (reference sequence). With 5 bases clipped from V and 5 bases from J, the junction kept 2 bases outside the gene matches. This chain's CDR3 is CASSRTGNNSPLHF. The DNA of the CDR3 is TGTGCCAGCAGCCGGACAGGGAATAATTCACCCCTCCACTTT.

The chain recombines TRBV28 with TRBJ1-3; TRBD1 is a possible D gene (6 bases). V lost 6 bases and J 6 bases, leaving 15 bases between the germline ends. This CDR3 contains 14 residues. The germline V gene has CDR1 MDHEN and CDR2 SYDVKM. CDR3 sequence: CASRLEGGKNTIYF. In DNA form, the CDR3 reads TGTGCCAGCAGGCTGGAGGGGGGGAAAAACACCATATATTTT. The full variable domain, completed using reference TRBV28 and TRBJ1-3, is DVKVTQSSRYLVKRTGEKVFLECVQDMDHENMFWYRQDPGLGLRLIYFSYDVKMKEKGDIPEGYSVSREKKERFSLILESASTNQTSMYLCASRLEGGKNTIYFGEGSWLTVV.

The rearrangement links TRBV25-1 to TRBJ2-1; D is unresolved. Trimming removed 3 bases at V and 2 bases at J, with 8 bases between. This CDR3 is built from 14 residues. Germline CDR1 and CDR2: MGHDK and SYGVNS. CDR3: CASSDLRTYNEQFF. CDR3 sequence (DNA): TGTGCCAGCAGTGATCTGCGGACCTACAATGAGCAGTTCTTC. Variable domain in full (rest from reference TRBV25-1 and TRBJ2-1): EADIYQTPRYLVIGTGKKITLECSQTMGHDKMYWYQQDPGMELHLIHYSYGVNSTEKGDLSSESTVSRIRTEHFPLTLESARPSHTSQYLCASSDLRTYNEQFFGPGTRLTVL.

The J gene is TRBJ1-5, the V gene TRBV6-1; the D is unclear. Germline assignment: CDR1 MNHNS and CDR2 SASEGT. Trimming pared 1 base from V and 4 bases from J, leaving 11 bases between. CDR3 length equals 15 residues. CDR3 residues: CASSEVRRRNQPQHF. CDR3 nucleotide sequence: TGTGCCAGCAGTGAAGTTCGTAGGAGGAATCAGCCCCAGCATTTT.

The V call is TRBV6-4, the J call TRBJ2-1; 9 bases line up with TRBD2. Germline CDR1 reads MRHNA; CDR2 reads SNTAGT. The CDR3 runs to 14 residues. V lost 3 bases, J lost 6 bases, and 3 bases stayed unmatched. The CDR3 bases are TGTGCCAGCAGTGAAATAGCGGGAGTCAATGAGCAGTTCTTC. This codes for CASSEIAGVNEQFF.

CDR3 sequence reads: CASSFLVKDEQFF. For the CDR3, the DNA is TGTGCCAGCAGCTTCCTAGTTAAGGATGAGCAGTTCTTC. This sequence joins TRBV7-9 and TRBJ2-1; D unresolved. Per the germline V gene, CDR1 is SEHNR and CDR2 is FQNEAQ (reference sequence). This CDR3 spans 13 amino acids. V was cut by 3 bases and J by 8 bases, with 11 bases left in between.

The rearrangement links TRBV3-1 (or the pseudogene TRBV3-2) to TRBJ2-1, with D perhaps TRBD2 (6 bases). V was shortened by 3 bases and J by 5 bases, with 14 bases between the two germline ends. CDR3 length: 15 amino acids. Germline V CDR1 and CDR2: LGHDT, YNNKEL (reference sequence). This chain's CDR3 is CASSQTPGGNNEQFF. In DNA form, the CDR3 reads TGTGCCAGCAGCCAGACCCCTGGCGGGAACAATGAGCAGTTCTTC.

The rearrangement uses TRBV6-6 and TRBJ2-7, with 12 bases lining up with TRBD2. The ends lost 0 bases at V and 4 bases at J; junction bases unmatched: 4. Germline lookup yields CDR1 MNHNY and CDR2 SVGAGI (reference sequence). The CDR3 has 16 residues. CDR3: CASSYSTSGSFYEQYF. CDR3 nucleotide sequence: TGTGCCAGCAGTTACTCGACTAGCGGGAGTTTTTACGAGCAGTACTTC.

This chain uses TRBV28 with TRBJ2-1; D is ambiguous. V gave up 6 bases and J gave up 9 bases, with 12 bases separating them. This CDR3 comprises 12 residues. Germline V gives CDR1 MDHEN, CDR2 SYDVKM. The CDR3 DNA reads TGTGCCAGCAGCCAAACTACCCGTGAGCAGTTCTTC. Protein product: CASSQTTREQFF.